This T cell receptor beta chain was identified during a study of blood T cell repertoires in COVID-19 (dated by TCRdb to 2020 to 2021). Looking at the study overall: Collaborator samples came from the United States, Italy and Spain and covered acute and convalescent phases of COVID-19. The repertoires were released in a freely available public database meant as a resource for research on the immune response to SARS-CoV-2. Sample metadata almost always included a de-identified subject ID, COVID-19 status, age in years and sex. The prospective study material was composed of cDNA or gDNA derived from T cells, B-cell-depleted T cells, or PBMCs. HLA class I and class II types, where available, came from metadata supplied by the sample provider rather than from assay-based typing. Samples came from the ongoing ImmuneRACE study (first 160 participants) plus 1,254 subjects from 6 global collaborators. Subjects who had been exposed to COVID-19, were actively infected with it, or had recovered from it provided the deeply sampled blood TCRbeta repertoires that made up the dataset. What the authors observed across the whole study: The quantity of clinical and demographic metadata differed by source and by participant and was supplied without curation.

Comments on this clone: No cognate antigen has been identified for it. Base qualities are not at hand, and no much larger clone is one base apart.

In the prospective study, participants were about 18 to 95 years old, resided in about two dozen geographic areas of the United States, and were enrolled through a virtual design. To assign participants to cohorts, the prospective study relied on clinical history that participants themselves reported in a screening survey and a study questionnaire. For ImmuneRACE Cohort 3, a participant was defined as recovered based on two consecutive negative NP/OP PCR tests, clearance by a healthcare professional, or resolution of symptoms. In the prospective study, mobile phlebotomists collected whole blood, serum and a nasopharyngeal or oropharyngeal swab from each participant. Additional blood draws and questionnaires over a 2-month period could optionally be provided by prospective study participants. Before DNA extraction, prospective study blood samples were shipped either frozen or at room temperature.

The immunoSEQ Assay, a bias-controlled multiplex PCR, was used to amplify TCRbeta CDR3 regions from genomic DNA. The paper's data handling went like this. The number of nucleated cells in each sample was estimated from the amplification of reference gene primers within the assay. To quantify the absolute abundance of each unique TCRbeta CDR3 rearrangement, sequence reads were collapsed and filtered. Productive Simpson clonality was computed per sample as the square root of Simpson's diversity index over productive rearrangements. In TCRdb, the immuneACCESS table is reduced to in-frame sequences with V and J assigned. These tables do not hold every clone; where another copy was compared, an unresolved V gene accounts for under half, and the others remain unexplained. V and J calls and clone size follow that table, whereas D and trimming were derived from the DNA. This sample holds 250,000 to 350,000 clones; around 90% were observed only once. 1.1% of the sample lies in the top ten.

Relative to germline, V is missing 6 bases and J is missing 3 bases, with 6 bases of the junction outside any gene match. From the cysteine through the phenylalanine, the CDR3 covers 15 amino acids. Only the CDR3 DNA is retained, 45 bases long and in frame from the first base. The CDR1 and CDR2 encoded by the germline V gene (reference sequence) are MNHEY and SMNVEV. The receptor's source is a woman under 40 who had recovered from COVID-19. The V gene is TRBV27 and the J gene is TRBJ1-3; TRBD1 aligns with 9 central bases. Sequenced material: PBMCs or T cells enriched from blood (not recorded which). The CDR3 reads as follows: CASRPQGARGNTIYF. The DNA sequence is TGTGCCAGCAGGCCACAGGGGGCGCGTGGAAACACCATATATTTT.